These T cell receptor beta chains were read from a single sample in a study of shared T cell receptors in the human thymus. Sequencing was performed with immunoSEQ multiplex PCR; in TCRdb, only in-frame clones are kept and a portion is missing. Of hundreds of thousands of clones in the sample, more than 70% are singletons; the top ten hold approximately 0.0097%. The same data also contributed to another study, on human thymus T cells.

Sequencing used thymocytes. These receptors all come from a boy in the first two years of life with a congenital heart defect. CDR3s include the opening cysteine and the closing phenylalanine or tryptophan. D genes are given only for firm matches. Clone size is not always given. Where it is, it says once, few, many or a class for expanded clones.

j_gene | abundance | v_gene | d_gene | CDR3aa | CDR3nt
TRBJ2-1 | - | TRBV27 | - | CASSLNSRSPANEQFF | TGTGCCAGCAGTTTAAACTCCCGGAGCCCGGCGAATGAGCAGTTCTTC
TRBJ2-1 | once | TRBV7-8 | TRBD2 | CASSLDFRGGQYNEQFF | TGTGCCAGCAGCTTAGATTTTCGCGGGGGGCAATACAATGAGCAGTTCTTC
TRBJ2-1 | - | TRBV19 | TRBD2 | CASSAGTSGYNEQFF | TGTGCCAGTAGTGCCGGGACTAGCGGATACAATGAGCAGTTCTTC
TRBJ2-7 | - | TRBV27 | - | CASSSGWAYEQYF | TGTGCCAGCAGTTCAGGGTGGGCCTACGAGCAGTACTTC
TRBJ2-7 | - | TRBV2 | TRBD2 | CASSLGLAEYEQYF | TGTGCCAGCAGCCTGGGACTAGCCGAATACGAGCAGTACTTC
TRBJ1-2 | - | TRBV30 | - | CAWSVPGPRRVNYGYTF | TGTGCCTGGAGTGTCCCTGGACCTCGGAGGGTGAACTATGGCTACACCTTC
TRBJ1-5 | - | TRBV6-5 | - | CASGNSNQPQHF | TGTGCATCAGGGAATAGCAATCAGCCCCAGCATTTT
TRBJ2-7 | - | TRBV5-6 | TRBD1 | CASSPRQGKQYF | TGTGCCAGCAGCCCCCGACAGGGTAAGCAGTACTTC
TRBJ2-2 | - | TRBV4-3 | TRBD2 | CASSQDRTSGEPFGGELFF | TGCGCCAGCAGCCAAGATCGGACTAGCGGGGAGCCTTTCGGCGGGGAGCTGTTTTTT
TRBJ1-5 | - | TRBV27 | - | CASSSPGLKTISNQPQHF | TGTGCCAGCAGTTCCCCAGGGTTGAAAACTATTAGCAATCAGCCCCAGCATTTT
TRBJ1-6 | few | TRBV27 | - | CASSLWPTYNSPLHF | TGTGCCAGCAGTTTATGGCCAACCTATAATTCACCCCTCCACTTT
TRBJ1-1 | - | TRBV6-5 | - | CASSYSNTEAFF | TGTGCCAGCAGTTACTCGAATACAGAAGCTTTCTTT
TRBJ2-3 | - | TRBV14 | - | CASSQEAVPRTSTDTQYF | TGTGCCAGCAGCCAAGAAGCGGTTCCCCGAACTAGCACAGATACGCAGTATTTT
TRBJ2-3 | - | TRBV20-1 | - | CSAQRPDTQYF | TGCAGTGCCCAGAGGCCAGATACGCAGTATTTT
TRBJ1-2 | - | TRBV7-9 | TRBD1 | CASSLHTGGMDGYTF | TGTGCCAGCAGCTTGCATACAGGGGGCATGGATGGCTACACCTTC
TRBJ2-5 | once | TRBV29-1 | TRBD2 | CSVTKVAGETEETQYF | TGCAGCGTTACTAAAGTAGCGGGAGAGACGGAGGAGACCCAGTACTTC
TRBJ1-2 | - | TRBV7-9 | TRBD1 | CASSPWTGTNTISAYGYTF | TGTGCCAGCAGCCCCTGGACAGGGACTAACACTATATCCGCCTATGGCTACACCTTC
TRBJ2-2 | once | TRBV4-3 | - | CASSQRWAQPNTGELFF | TGCGCCAGCAGCCAAAGGTGGGCCCAACCTAACACCGGGGAGCTGTTTTTT
TRBJ1-2 | - | TRBV5-4 | - | CASSFSFDSANYGYTF | TGTGCCAGCAGCTTTAGTTTTGACAGCGCTAACTATGGCTACACCTTC
TRBJ1-5 | - | TRBV6-5 | - | CASSSGREKTQPQHF | TGTGCCAGCAGTTCTGGCAGGGAAAAGACTCAGCCCCAGCATTTT
TRBJ1-4 | - | TRBV7-9 | - | CASSFGPSSANEKLFF | TGTGCCAGCAGCTTTGGTCCGAGCTCGGCTAATGAAAAACTGTTTTTT
TRBJ2-3 | - | TRBV4-1 | TRBD2 | CASSQAGGLSDTQYF | TGCGCCAGCAGCCAAGCCGGGGGGTTGTCAGATACGCAGTATTTT
TRBJ2-7 | - | TRBV7-8 | - | CASSLFPGISYEQYF | TGTGCCAGCAGCTTGTTTCCAGGAATCTCCTACGAGCAGTACTTC
TRBJ1-1 | - | TRBV28 | TRBD1 | CASSLGQVEVPEAFF | TGTGCCAGCAGCTTAGGACAGGTAGAGGTTCCTGAAGCTTTCTTT
TRBJ1-1 | - | TRBV5-1 | - | CASSFTGPRCGTEAFF | TGCGCCAGCAGCTTCACAGGGCCCAGATGTGGCACTGAAGCTTTCTTT
TRBJ1-5 | few | TRBV28 | TRBD1 | CASSFRDRVGQPQHF | TGTGCCAGCAGTTTCCGGGACAGGGTGGGTCAGCCCCAGCATTTT
TRBJ2-5 | - | TRBV7-9 | - | CASSLLRVQETQYF | TGTGCCAGCAGCTTATTGAGGGTCCAAGAGACCCAGTACTTC
TRBJ2-7 | - | TRBV27 | - | CASRAGREQYF | TGTGCCAGCAGAGCAGGGAGGGAGCAGTACTTC
TRBJ1-1 | - | TRBV25-1 | - | CASSESGMNTEAFF | TGTGCCAGCAGTGAATCGGGGATGAACACTGAAGCTTTCTTT
TRBJ2-1 | - | TRBV5-1 | TRBD2 | CASSLVSGRPYSYNEQFF | TGCGCCAGCAGCTTGGTTAGCGGGAGGCCCTACTCCTACAATGAGCAGTTCTTC
TRBJ1-2 | - | TRBV6-1 | TRBD1 | CASSPNRGPAGYTF | TGTGCCAGCAGCCCCAACAGGGGGCCGGCTGGCTACACCTTC
TRBJ2-1 | - | TRBV7-9 | TRBD2 | CASSPLTSAYNEQFF | TGTGCCAGCAGCCCCCTCACTAGCGCCTACAATGAGCAGTTCTTC
TRBJ2-5 | - | TRBV5-6 | - | CASSFEWGGRYQETQYF | TGTGCCAGCAGCTTCGAGTGGGGGGGCCGGTACCAAGAGACCCAGTACTTC
TRBJ2-7 | - | TRBV28 | - | CASANGSSYEQYF | TGTGCCAGCGCCAATGGTAGCTCCTACGAGCAGTACTTC
TRBJ2-7 | once | TRBV19 | TRBD1 | CAPIGGQGGSYEQYF | TGTGCCCCAATCGGGGGACAGGGCGGCTCCTACGAGCAGTACTTC
TRBJ1-4 | - | TRBV7-2 | - | CASSLGWGHEKLFF | TGTGCCAGCAGCTTAGGGTGGGGCCATGAAAAACTGTTTTTT
TRBJ2-1 | - | TRBV9 | - | CASSTRQWGVEYNEQFF | TGTGCCAGCAGCACACGTCAATGGGGGGTGGAATACAATGAGCAGTTCTTC
TRBJ1-2 | - | TRBV28 | TRBD1 | CASSLPGGDYGYTF | TGTGCCAGCAGCCTGCCAGGGGGCGACTATGGCTACACCTTC
TRBJ2-7 | - | TRBV9 | TRBD1 | CASRQGGSYEQYF | TGTGCCAGCCGACAGGGGGGCTCCTACGAGCAGTACTTC
TRBJ2-3 | - | TRBV28 | TRBD2 | CASRSGLAGSHTDTQYF | TGTGCCAGCCGATCGGGACTAGCGGGATCTCACACAGATACGCAGTATTTT
TRBJ1-2 | - | TRBV28 | - | CASSSRQAYGYTF | TGTGCCAGCAGTTCGAGGCAAGCCTATGGCTACACCTTC
TRBJ1-5 | - | TRBV11-2 | - | CASSLETPKDRRYQPQHF | TGTGCCAGCAGCTTAGAAACCCCCAAGGACAGACGATATCAGCCCCAGCATTTT
TRBJ2-1 | - | TRBV19 | TRBD2 | CASSVAGGEQFF | TGTGCCAGTAGTGTAGCGGGAGGGGAGCAGTTCTTC
TRBJ1-2 | - | TRBV4-2 | TRBD1 | CANPDRAKGTF | TGTGCCAACCCCGACAGGGCTAAAGGGACCTTC
TRBJ2-5 | - | TRBV5-1 | - | CASSPFSVFAQETQYF | TGCGCCAGCAGCCCGTTCTCAGTCTTCGCACAAGAGACCCAGTACTTC
TRBJ2-7 | - | TRBV14 | TRBD2 | CASSQGLAGWYEQYF | TGTGCCAGCAGCCAAGGGCTAGCGGGATGGTACGAGCAGTACTTC
TRBJ2-5 | - | TRBV12-5 | TRBD2 | CASGLFTGLAGPRETQYF | TGTGCTAGTGGTTTGTTCACGGGACTAGCGGGGCCGAGGGAGACCCAGTACTTC
TRBJ2-1 | - | TRBV9 | TRBD2 | CASSVVPGRSYNEQFF | TGTGCCAGCAGCGTAGTACCCGGGAGGTCGTACAATGAGCAGTTCTTC
TRBJ1-2 | - | TRBV9 | - | CASSRREGLGDYGYTF | TGTGCCAGCAGCCGGAGGGAGGGTTTAGGGGACTATGGCTACACCTTC
TRBJ1-4 | - | TRBV19 | - | CASSPQREEKLFF | TGTGCCAGTAGTCCACAGAGGGAGGAAAAACTGTTTTTT
TRBJ2-1 | - | TRBV29-1 | - | CSVEKLHPQFF | TGCAGCGTCGAGAAGCTTCACCCTCAGTTCTTC
TRBJ2-1 | - | TRBV28 | - | CASSPWGVRSYNEQFF | TGTGCCAGCAGTCCCTGGGGGGTAAGGTCCTACAATGAGCAGTTCTTC
TRBJ2-1 | - | TRBV6-6 | TRBD2 | CASRNGTSGRANEQFF | TGTGCCAGCAGAAACGGGACTAGCGGGAGGGCCAATGAGCAGTTCTTC
TRBJ2-3 | - | TRBV9 | TRBD2 | CASSATSGRAGWPDTQYF | TGTGCCAGCAGCGCGACTAGCGGGAGGGCTGGGTGGCCAGATACGCAGTATTTT
TRBJ2-7 | - | TRBV15 | TRBD1 | CATSRGDRFYEQYF | TGTGCCACCAGCAGAGGGGACAGGTTTTACGAGCAGTACTTC
TRBJ2-5 | - | TRBV18 | - | CASSPREKQETQYF | TGTGCCAGCTCACCACGGGAGAAGCAAGAGACCCAGTACTTC
TRBJ2-5 | - | TRBV5-1 | TRBD1 | CASSGKGQGAPETQYF | TGCGCCAGCAGCGGGAAAGGGCAGGGGGCCCCAGAGACCCAGTACTTC
TRBJ2-5 | - | TRBV29-1 | TRBD1 | CSVDRDRETQYF | TGCAGCGTGGACCGGGACAGAGAGACCCAGTACTTC
TRBJ2-3 | - | TRBV4-2 | - | CASSQPDRRGSTDTQYF | TGTGCCAGCAGCCAACCAGACAGGCGCGGATCCACAGATACGCAGTATTTT
TRBJ2-2 | - | TRBV10-2 | TRBD2 | CASSPGLAKTGELFF | TGCGCCAGCAGTCCGGGACTAGCGAAGACCGGGGAGCTGTTTTTT